The rows below give T cell receptor beta chains drawn from one sample of a study of T-cell reconstitution after alpha-beta-depleted transplantation in children. MiXCR, run by TCRdb on the PCR reads, gives a single entry per CDR3 protein. The data contain some 460,000 distinct CDR3 sequences, 15% to 20% of them singletons. This specimen consisted of PBMCs, mostly from graft donor cells, obtained 360 days after TCRalphabeta/CD19-depleted stem cell transplant. The source is a boy under two years old who had a stem cell transplant for Wiskott-Aldrich syndrome, so the T cells may come from the graft donor. CDR3s leave out the opening cysteine and the closing phenylalanine or tryptophan. Fields, in order: V gene, J gene, CDR3 protein.

>TRBV6-4|TRBJ2-2
ASRGTPNTGELF
>TRBV7-2|TRBJ2-7
ASSLSPGPYYEQY
>TRBV30|TRBJ1-1
AWSVTVQAF
>TRBV10-3|TRBJ2-3
AISESRQGPTDTQY
>TRBV18|TRBJ2-1
ASSPNRQGSAYNEQF
>TRBV18|TRBJ2-5
ASSRSIRDYPETQY
>TRBV5-1|TRBJ2-3
ASSLGILASEDTQY
>TRBV5-1|TRBJ2-7
ASSFAGTSGGPSYEQY
>TRBV7-8|TRBJ2-1
ASSLTPGGPGYEQF
>TRBV6-5|TRBJ2-1
ASSYGTSGYNEQF
>TRBV5-1|TRBJ2-7
ASRLGLAGGPPPSYEQY
>TRBV4-3|TRBJ2-1
ASSHDVSGRVYNEQF
>TRBV5-1|TRBJ1-4
ASSLRGAREKLF
>TRBV12-3/TRBV12-4|TRBJ2-1
ASSFKRGPHNEQF
>TRBV7-2|TRBJ2-1
ASSLGVARNEQF
>TRBV24-1|TRBJ2-3
ATSDRIQGSDTQY
>TRBV5-1|TRBJ2-3
ASSLNGADTQY
>TRBV4-2|TRBJ2-7
ASSSGLGVHEQY
>TRBV15|TRBJ2-7
ATSRGQSKSYEQY
>TRBV4-1|TRBJ2-1
ASSQDLRFSGTPGGNEQF
>TRBV12-3/TRBV12-4|TRBJ2-1
ASSLLAGPSSNEQF
>TRBV20-1|TRBJ2-5
SAGGGHQETQY